The clone carrying this TCR beta chain has a count of ten or more. Its matching antigen is unknown. These data belong to a study of early T cells in non-severe SARS-CoV-2 infection. Study-level information: Chains from this unsorted whole-blood bulk RNA could not be paired. Study-wide points: Database matching using VDJdb favored anti-spike CD8 responses, with private and CD4 specificities left missing.

Individual cDNA molecules were tagged with unique molecular identifiers. A single record per CDR3 protein comes from TCRdb applying MiXCR to the 5' RACE reads. The table shows about 130,000 distinct CDR3 sequences, with 14% to 15% occurring only once. Per germline, CDR1 KGHSH and CDR2 LQKENI. Trimming cost V 5 bases and J 4 bases, with 9 bases left between them. The CDR3 runs 13 residues. The sequence came from an adult who was a healthcare worker with PCR-confirmed SARS-CoV-2 infection or an uninfected control (not recorded which). This chain uses TRBV18 with TRBJ2-1, with D hard to call. Sequencing was carried out using whole blood. The CDR3 sequence is CASSSSTYNEQFF. CDR3 DNA sequence: TGTGCCAGCTCAAGTAGTACATACAATGAGCAGTTCTTC.